This T cell receptor (beta chain) came from a study of cytomegalovirus exposure and HLA in healthy donors. In the study overall: A prior study identified just under 120 million unique TCR beta sequences from 150 million to 200 million T cells. Study-level findings and limits: V- and J-gene trimming in TCR beta was tied to a missense DCLRE1C variant by an analysis performed later. Relative to equally common others, HLA-associated TCR beta chains showed greater clonal expansion in a later analysis.

PCR employed 60 Vbeta and 13 Jbeta primers. The protocol was immunoSEQ multiplex PCR, while the TCRdb copy is restricted to in-frame clones and leaves out a portion. This table has around 200,000 clones, 75% to 90% appearing once. J gave up 6 bases and V 6 bases, and 6 bases lay outside the gene matches. Germline lookup yields CDR1 SNHLY and CDR2 FYNNEI. CDR3 length equals 13 residues. On this clone: Its antigen is currently unknown.

The source is a woman between 45 and 65 years old in good health and CMV-seropositive. The source material was PBMCs. The chain recombines TRBV2 with TRBJ1-2; 8 bases match TRBD1. The CDR3: CASSTGTGDGYTF. In nucleotides, the CDR3 is TGTGCCAGCAGCACCGGGACAGGCGATGGCTACACCTTC.